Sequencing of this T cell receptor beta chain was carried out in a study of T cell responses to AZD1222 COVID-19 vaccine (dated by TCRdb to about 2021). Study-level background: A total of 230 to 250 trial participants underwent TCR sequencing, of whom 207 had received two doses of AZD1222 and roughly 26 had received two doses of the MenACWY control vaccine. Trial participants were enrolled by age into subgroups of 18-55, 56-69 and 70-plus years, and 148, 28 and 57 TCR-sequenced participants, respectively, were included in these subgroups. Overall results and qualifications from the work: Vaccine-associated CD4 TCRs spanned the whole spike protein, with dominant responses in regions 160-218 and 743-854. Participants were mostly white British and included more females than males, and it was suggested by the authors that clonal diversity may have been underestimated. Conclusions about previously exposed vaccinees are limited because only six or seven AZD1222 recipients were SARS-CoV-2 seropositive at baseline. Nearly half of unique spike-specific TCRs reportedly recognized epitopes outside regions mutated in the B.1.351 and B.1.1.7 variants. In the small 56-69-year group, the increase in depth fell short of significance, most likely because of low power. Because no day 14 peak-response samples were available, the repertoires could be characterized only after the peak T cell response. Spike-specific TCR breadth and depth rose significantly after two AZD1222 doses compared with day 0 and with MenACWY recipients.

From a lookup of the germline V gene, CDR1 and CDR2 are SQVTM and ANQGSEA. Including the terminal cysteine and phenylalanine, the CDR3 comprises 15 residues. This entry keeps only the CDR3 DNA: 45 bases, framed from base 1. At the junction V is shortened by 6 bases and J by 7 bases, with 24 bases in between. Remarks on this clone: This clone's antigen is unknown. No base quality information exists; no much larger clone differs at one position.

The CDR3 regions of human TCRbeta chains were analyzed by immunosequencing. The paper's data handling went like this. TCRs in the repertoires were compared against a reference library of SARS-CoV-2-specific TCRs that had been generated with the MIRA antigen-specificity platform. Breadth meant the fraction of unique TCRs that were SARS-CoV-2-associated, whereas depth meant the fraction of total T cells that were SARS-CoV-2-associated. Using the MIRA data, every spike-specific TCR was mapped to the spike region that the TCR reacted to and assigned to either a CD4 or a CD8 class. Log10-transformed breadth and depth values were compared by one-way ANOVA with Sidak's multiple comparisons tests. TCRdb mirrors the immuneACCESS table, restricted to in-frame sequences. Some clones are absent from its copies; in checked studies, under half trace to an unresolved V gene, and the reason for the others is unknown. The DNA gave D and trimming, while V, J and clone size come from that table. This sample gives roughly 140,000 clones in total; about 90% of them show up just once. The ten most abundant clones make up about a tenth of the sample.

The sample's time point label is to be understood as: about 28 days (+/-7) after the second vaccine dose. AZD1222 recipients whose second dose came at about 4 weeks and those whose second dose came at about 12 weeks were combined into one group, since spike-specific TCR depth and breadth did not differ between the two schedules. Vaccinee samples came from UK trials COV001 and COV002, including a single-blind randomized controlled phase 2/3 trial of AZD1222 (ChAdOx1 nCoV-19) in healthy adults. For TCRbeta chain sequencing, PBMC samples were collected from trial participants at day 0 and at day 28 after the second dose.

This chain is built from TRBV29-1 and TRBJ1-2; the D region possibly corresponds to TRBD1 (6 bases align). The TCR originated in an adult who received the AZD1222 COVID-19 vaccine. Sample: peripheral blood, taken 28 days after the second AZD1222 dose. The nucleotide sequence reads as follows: TGCAGCGTCGCGACAGGCTTAGGTTTTTTGGGTGGCTACACCTTC. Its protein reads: CSVATGLGFLGGYTF.